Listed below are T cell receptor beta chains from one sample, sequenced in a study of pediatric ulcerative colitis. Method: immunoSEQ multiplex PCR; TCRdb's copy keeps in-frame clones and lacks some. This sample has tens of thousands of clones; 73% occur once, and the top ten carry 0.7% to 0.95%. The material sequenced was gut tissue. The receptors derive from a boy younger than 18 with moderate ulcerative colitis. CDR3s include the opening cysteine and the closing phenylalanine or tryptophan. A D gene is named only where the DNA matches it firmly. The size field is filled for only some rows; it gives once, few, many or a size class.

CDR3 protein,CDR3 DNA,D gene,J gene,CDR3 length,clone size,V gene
CASVFDPTYGYTF,TGTGCCAGCGTGTTTGATCCCACCTATGGCTACACCTTC,-,TRBJ1-2,13,-,TRBV2
CASSLEFRPSTDTQYF,TGTGCCAGCAGCTTGGAGTTCCGACCGTCCACAGATACGCAGTATTTT,-,TRBJ2-3,16,-,TRBV5-6
CATTGTGDYEQYF,TGTGCCACCACCGGGACAGGGGACTACGAGCAGTACTTC,TRBD1,TRBJ2-7,13,-,TRBV10-3
CASSLAGGYNEQFF,TGTGCCAGCAGCTTAGCGGGAGGTTACAATGAGCAGTTCTTC,-,TRBJ2-1,14,-,TRBV7-2
CSVEDNPSGPYNEQFF,TGCAGCGTTGAAGATAACCCTAGCGGGCCTTACAATGAGCAGTTCTTC,TRBD2,TRBJ2-1,16,once,TRBV29-1
CASSIHSSYDYGYTF,TGTGCCAGCAGTATCCACTCTAGCTATGACTATGGCTACACCTTC,-,TRBJ1-2,15,-,TRBV2
CAWSSNYGYTF,TGTGCCTGGAGTAGTAACTATGGCTACACCTTC,-,TRBJ1-2,11,-,TRBV30
CASSREVDRLINRGHF,TGCGCCAGCAGCCGCGAAGTGGACAGATTAATCAACCGAGGGCATTTT,-,TRBJ1-5,16,once,TRBV5-1
CASSNRVRTGELFF,TGTGCCAGCAGTAACAGGGTGAGAACCGGGGAGCTGTTTTTT,-,TRBJ2-2,14,-,TRBV6-1
CASRSPGQSNYGYTF,TGTGCCAGTCGATCCCCGGGACAGTCTAACTATGGCTACACCTTC,TRBD1,TRBJ1-2,15,-,TRBV19
CASSALRGTNYGYTF,TGTGCCAGCAGCGCGCTTCGGGGTACTAACTATGGCTACACCTTC,-,TRBJ1-2,15,-,TRBV28
CASQLERGTYEQYF,TGCGCCAGTCAACTTGAGCGGGGAACCTACGAGCAGTACTTC,TRBD2,TRBJ2-7,14,-,TRBV5-1
CASSFRGNTEAFF,TGTGCCAGCAGTTTTAGGGGGAACACTGAAGCTTTCTTT,-,TRBJ1-1,13,-,TRBV27
CASSVGGKGGELFF,TGTGCCAGCAGCGTAGGCGGGAAGGGCGGGGAGCTGTTTTTT,-,TRBJ2-2,14,-,TRBV9
CASSYSQGPNEKLFF,TGTGCCAGCAGTTACTCACAGGGACCGAATGAAAAACTGTTTTTT,-,TRBJ1-4,15,-,TRBV6-5
CASSYSGTASTDTQYF,TGTGCCAGCAGTTACTCGGGAACTGCTAGCACAGATACGCAGTATTTT,-,TRBJ2-3,16,-,TRBV6-5
CASSTQRENTGELFF,TGTGCCAGCAGCACCCAGCGGGAAAACACCGGGGAGCTGTTTTTT,TRBD2,TRBJ2-2,15,few,TRBV5-5
CASSRLGVMNTEAFF,TGTGCCAGCTCACGTCTTGGCGTCATGAACACTGAAGCTTTCTTT,-,TRBJ1-1,15,-,TRBV18
CASKERVVTDTQYF,TGTGCCAGCAAGGAGCGGGTAGTCACAGATACGCAGTATTTT,-,TRBJ2-3,14,-,TRBV7-9
CASSLVGTLNTEAFF,TGCGCCAGCAGCTTGGTAGGGACACTGAACACTGAAGCTTTCTTT,-,TRBJ1-1,15,-,TRBV5-1
CASSSHLGQAYNEQFF,TGTGCCAGCAGTTCCCACCTGGGGCAGGCCTACAATGAGCAGTTCTTC,-,TRBJ2-1,16,once,TRBV27
CASSPSPGYGYTF,TGTGCCAGCAGCCCCTCCCCGGGTTATGGCTACACCTTC,-,TRBJ1-2,13,-,TRBV28
CASSVKSGGAVDTQYF,TGTGCCAGCAGTGTGAAGAGCGGGGGGGCGGTAGATACGCAGTATTTT,TRBD2,TRBJ2-3,16,-,TRBV6-4
CASSAFAGFHEQYF,TGTGCCAGCAGCGCTTTCGCGGGTTTCCACGAGCAGTACTTC,-,TRBJ2-7,14,-,TRBV9
CASSWTDNYGYTF,TGTGCCAGCAGCTGGACCGATAACTATGGCTACACCTTC,-,TRBJ1-2,13,once,TRBV7-6
CASSYQGGETQYF,TGTGCCAGCAGTTATCAGGGTGGGGAGACCCAGTACTTC,-,TRBJ2-5,13,-,TRBV5-8
CAWSVLGLAGARFYNEQFF,TGTGCCTGGAGTGTACTCGGACTAGCGGGAGCGCGCTTCTACAATGAGCAGTTCTTC,TRBD2,TRBJ2-1,19,-,TRBV30
CASSFGDRNTDTQYF,TGTGCCAGCAGCTTTGGGGACAGAAACACAGATACGCAGTATTTT,TRBD1,TRBJ2-3,15,-,TRBV7-3
CSASRDDYGYTF,TGCAGCGCCTCCAGGGACGACTATGGCTACACCTTC,-,TRBJ1-2,12,-,TRBV29-1